The clone carrying this T cell receptor (beta chain) was seen ten or more times. Antigen unknown. Germline CDR1 and CDR2: LGHDT and YNNKEL (reference sequence). The CDR3 loop spans 15 amino acids. V lost 1 base to trimming and J lost 5 bases, with 14 bases between them. This sample is part of a study of T-cell reconstitution after alpha-beta-depleted transplantation in children. Study outcomes and limitations: From newly produced T cells came most of the T-cell counts and diversity one year after transplant. After transplant, high TCRbeta diversity at day 60 in some patients arose from surviving recipient T cells and thymic progenitors.

Library preparation (for TCRbeta) was performed with unique molecular identifiers. TCRdb analysed the PCR reads with MiXCR anew, one entry per CDR3 protein. The sample shows around 200,000 distinct CDR3 sequences, approximately 17% of them seen only once. This TCR was recovered from a male patient aged 2-10 years who had a stem cell transplant for acute lymphoblastic leukemia, so the T cells may come from the graft donor. Sample: PBMCs, mostly from graft donor cells, taken 360 days after TCRalphabeta/CD19-depleted stem cell transplant. The rearrangement joins TRBV3-1 to TRBJ2-5; a weak D match, TRBD1 (6 bases). The CDR3 here is CASSQADSSGETQYF. Written as DNA, the CDR3 is TGTGCCAGCAGCCAAGCGGACAGCTCGGGGGAGACCCAGTACTTC.